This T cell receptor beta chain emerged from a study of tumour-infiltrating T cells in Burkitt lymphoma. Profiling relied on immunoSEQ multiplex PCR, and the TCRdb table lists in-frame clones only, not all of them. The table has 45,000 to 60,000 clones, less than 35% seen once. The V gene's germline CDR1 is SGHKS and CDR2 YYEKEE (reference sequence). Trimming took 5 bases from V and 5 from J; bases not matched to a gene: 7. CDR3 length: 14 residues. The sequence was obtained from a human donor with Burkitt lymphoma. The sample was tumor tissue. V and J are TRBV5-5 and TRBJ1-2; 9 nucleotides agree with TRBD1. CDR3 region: CASSLDRGTYGYTF. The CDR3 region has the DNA TGTGCCAGCAGTCTGGACAGGGGAACTTATGGCTACACCTTC.